This T cell receptor (beta chain) was captured in a study of blood T cell repertoires in COVID-19. Here immunoSEQ multiplex PCR was the method, and the copy in TCRdb shows in-frame clones only, minus some. The data contain fewer than 200,000 clones, over 85% of them singletons. The clonotype comes from a woman aged 45 to 65 with acute or convalescent COVID-19. What was sequenced was peripheral blood.

CDR3 coding DNA: TGTGCCAGCAGCTTATTATGGGGGCCCATGAACACTGAAGCTTTCTTT. It is translated as CASSLLWGPMNTEAFF. V is TRBV7-8 and J is TRBJ1-1; tentatively, D is TRBD1 (6 bases). This CDR3 has 16 residues. The germline V and J ends were trimmed by 2 bases and 0 bases, with 13 bases remaining between them. CDR1 and CDR2 from the germline V gene are SGHVS and FQNEAQ.